This is a list of T cell receptor beta chains from one sample in a study of beta chain features in type 1 diabetes. The table came from immunoSEQ multiplex PCR; TCRdb's copy has only in-frame clones and leaves some out. The sample records approximately 600,000 clones, 12% being singletons. The sample was naive CD4+ T cells from blood. Receptors originate from a man younger than 45 with type 1 diabetes. Both conserved end residues are part of each CDR3. The D gene is left open where the match is weak. Not all rows give a size; the values are once, few, many and, for expanded clones, a class.

>-|-|TRBJ2-5|TRBV2
TGTGCCAGCAGTTCGGAGTACCAAGAGACCCAGTACTTC
CASSSEYQETQYF
>TRBD1|-|TRBJ2-1|TRBV28
TGTGCCAGCAGTCTGCCTGGACAGGTTAAGTTCTTC
CASSLPGQVKFF
>TRBD1|-|TRBJ1-1|TRBV6-5
TGTGCCAGCAGTTACCGCCGGACAGGGACCCGGAAAGAAGCTTTCTTT
CASSYRRTGTRKEAFF
>-|few|TRBJ2-7|TRBV6-5
TGTGCCAGCCGTCGAGGGGAGGACTACGAGCAGTACTTC
CASRRGEDYEQYF
>-|few|TRBJ2-3|TRBV7-2
TGTGCCAGCAGCTTAGCGCGCACAGATACGCAGTATTTT
CASSLARTDTQYF
>-|few|TRBJ1-2|TRBV9
TGTGCCAGCAGCGTAGGGCCAGGGGCAGGATCGTATGGCTACACCTTC
CASSVGPGAGSYGYTF
>TRBD1|-|TRBJ1-3|TRBV6-1
TGTGCCAGCAGTAAACAGGGGAGCTCTGGAAACACCATATATTTT
CASSKQGSSGNTIYF
>-|few|TRBJ1-1|TRBV19
TGTGCCAGTAGTATGACAGGTCCCATGAACACTGAAGCTTTCTTT
CASSMTGPMNTEAFF
>-|few|TRBJ1-2|TRBV5-6
TGTGCCAGCAGCTTAAGCTCCAGCCCCGGATACTATGGCTACACCTTC
CASSLSSSPGYYGYTF
>-|-|TRBJ2-3|TRBV5-8
TGTGCCAGCAGCTCCCCCCTCACGGGTCCCGCAGATACGCAGTATTTT
CASSSPLTGPADTQYF
>-|-|TRBJ2-1|TRBV2
TGTGCCAGCAGCGACGGAGGGACGGATGAGCAGTTCTTC
CASSDGGTDEQFF
>TRBD1|few|TRBJ1-5|TRBV2
TGTGCCAGCGGGGGGACAGCGAGCAATCAGCCCCAGCATTTT
CASGGTASNQPQHF
>TRBD1|-|TRBJ2-7|TRBV29-1
TGCAGCGCCACGTCGGGGACAGGGACCGCCGGGCAGTACTTC
CSATSGTGTAGQYF
>-|few|TRBJ2-1|TRBV28
TGTGCCAGCAGTTCCACGGGAAGGATAGGGCAGTTCTTC
CASSSTGRIGQFF
>TRBD1|few|TRBJ2-5|TRBV29-1
TGCAGCGTTGTTACAGGGGGCGAGGAGACCCAGTACTTC
CSVVTGGEETQYF
>-|-|TRBJ2-5|TRBV2
TGTGCCAGCGGTGCGGAGACCCAGTACTTC
CASGAETQYF
>-|-|TRBJ2-1|TRBV5-1
TGCGCCAGCAGCTTGGCCGGACTAGGGGGGACTGAGCAGTTCTTC
CASSLAGLGGTEQFF
>TRBD1|-|TRBJ2-2|TRBV18
TGTGCCAGCTCATCTCGTCCGGGACAGGGTTCCGGGGAGCTGTTTTTT
CASSSRPGQGSGELFF
>-|few|TRBJ1-2|TRBV5-1
TGCGCCAGCAGCTTGGATGCGAACTATGGCTACACCTTC
CASSLDANYGYTF
>TRBD2|few|TRBJ2-1|TRBV5-1
TGCGCCAGCAGCTCCGGGACTAGCGGACCTCGAGAGCAGTTCTTC
CASSSGTSGPREQFF
>TRBD2|-|TRBJ2-3|TRBV4-2
TGTGCCAGCAGCCAACCTAGCGGGGGGGCAGATACGCAGTATTTT
CASSQPSGGADTQYF
>-|-|TRBJ1-5|TRBV11-2
TGTGCCAGCAGCTTAGCCCCGACGGGAACTCATCAGCCCCAGCATTTT
CASSLAPTGTHQPQHF
>TRBD1|-|TRBJ1-2|TRBV6-5
TGTGCCAGCAGTTCACACAAACAGGGGACCTATGGCTACACCTTC
CASSSHKQGTYGYTF
>-|few|TRBJ2-5|TRBV25-1
TGTGCCAGCAGTGAATCTGGGAGCCAAGAGACCCAGTACTTC
CASSESGSQETQYF
>-|few|TRBJ2-1|TRBV7-9
TGTGCCAGCACCCTTAAAACAGTTTCCTACAATGAGCAGTTCTTC
CASTLKTVSYNEQFF
>-|few|TRBJ2-2|TRBV9
TGTGCCAGCAGCGTAGTCGGGGCCGGGGAGCTGTTTTTT
CASSVVGAGELFF
>TRBD2|-|TRBJ2-5|TRBV6-6
TGTGCCAGCAGTTACGGGGGGACTAGCGGTGAGACCCAGTACTTC
CASSYGGTSGETQYF
>TRBD1|-|TRBJ1-1|TRBV7-6
TGTGCCAGCAGCTCACTCAGGGGGCTGAGAGGCTACACTGAAGCTTTCTTT
CASSSLRGLRGYTEAFF
>-|-|TRBJ1-2|TRBV7-9
TGTGCCAGCAGCTTACAACCAGGCCTGAGAAAGGGGGATGGCTACACCTTC
CASSLQPGLRKGDGYTF
>-|-|TRBJ2-1|TRBV5-1
TGCGCCAGCAGCTTGGGGGCTGGTTCTTACAATGAGCAGTTCTTC
CASSLGAGSYNEQFF
>-|few|TRBJ1-1|TRBV4-1
TGCGCCAGCAGCCAAGATTTGACCCCTGAAGCTTTCTTT
CASSQDLTPEAFF
>-|few|TRBJ1-3|TRBV9
TGTGCCAGCAGCGTAGATGGGAGCTCTGGAAACACCATATATTTT
CASSVDGSSGNTIYF
>TRBD2|-|TRBJ2-1|TRBV10-3
TGTGCCATCACTAGCGGGGCAGCCTCTTCCTTAAATGAGCAGTTCTTC
CAITSGAASSLNEQFF
>-|-|TRBJ2-2|TRBV15
TGTGCCACCAGCAGCTCTCCACGGATCACCGGGGAGCTGTTTTTT
CATSSSPRITGELFF
>-|-|TRBJ1-4|TRBV19
TGTGCCAGTAGTATCGATGACCGTGCAACTAATGAAAAACTGTTTTTT
CASSIDDRATNEKLFF
>TRBD1|few|TRBJ1-6|TRBV19
TGTGCCAGTAGTACGGGACAGTTGAATTCACCCCTCCACTTT
CASSTGQLNSPLHF
>TRBD2|few|TRBJ2-2|TRBV5-1
TGCGCCAGCAGCTTGGACGTAGGGAGGGTCGGGGAGCTGTTTTTT
CASSLDVGRVGELFF
>-|-|TRBJ2-7|TRBV7-2
TGTGCCAGCAGCTTGAGGCCGGACAGTATCTACGAGCAGTACTTC
CASSLRPDSIYEQYF
>-|few|TRBJ1-4|TRBV6-6
TGTGCCAGCAGTTACTCTACGGCCCTAGGGGAAAAACTGTTTTTT
CASSYSTALGEKLFF
>-|few|TRBJ2-7|TRBV5-6
TGTGCCAGCAGCCGGGGGACGGTCTACGAGCAGTACTTC
CASSRGTVYEQYF
>-|-|TRBJ2-1|TRBV7-9
TGTGCCAGCAGCCAACACGCCGCTTCCGTCAATGAGCAGTTCTTC
CASSQHAASVNEQFF
>-|few|TRBJ2-2|TRBV11-3
TGTGCCAGCAGCCCCGACACAACCGGGGAGCTGTTTTTT
CASSPDTTGELFF
>-|-|TRBJ1-1|TRBV27
TGTGCCAGCAGCACTGGGCGGGGTAACACTGAAGCTTTCTTT
CASSTGRGNTEAFF